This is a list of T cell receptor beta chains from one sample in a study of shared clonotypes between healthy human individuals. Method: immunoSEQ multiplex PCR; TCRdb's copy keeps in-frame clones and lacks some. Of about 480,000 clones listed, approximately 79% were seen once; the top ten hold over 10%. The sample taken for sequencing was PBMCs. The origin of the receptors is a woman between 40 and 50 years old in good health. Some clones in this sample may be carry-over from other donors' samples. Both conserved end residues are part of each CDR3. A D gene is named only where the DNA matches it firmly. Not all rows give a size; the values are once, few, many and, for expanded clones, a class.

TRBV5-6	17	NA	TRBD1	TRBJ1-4	CASSSPTGDGEDEKLFF	TGTGCCAGCAGCTCCCCCACAGGGGATGGGGAAGACGAAAAACTGTTTTTT
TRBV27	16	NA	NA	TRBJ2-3	CASSTTGRSATDTQYF	TGTGCCAGCAGTACTACGGGCAGGTCAGCGACAGATACGCAGTATTTT
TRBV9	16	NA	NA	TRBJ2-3	CASSVGPSSSTDTQYF	TGTGCCAGCAGCGTAGGTCCTAGCTCTAGCACAGATACGCAGTATTTT
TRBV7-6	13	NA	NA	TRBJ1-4	CASSLRPNEKLFF	TGTGCCAGCAGCCTTCGTCCTAATGAAAAACTGTTTTTT
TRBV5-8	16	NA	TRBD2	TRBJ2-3	CASSPNLAGEIDTQYF	TGTGCCAGCAGCCCCAACTTAGCGGGAGAGATAGATACGCAGTATTTT
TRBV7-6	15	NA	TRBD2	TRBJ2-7	CASSPRTSGGLEQYF	TGTGCCAGCAGCCCCCGGACTAGCGGGGGGTTAGAGCAGTACTTC
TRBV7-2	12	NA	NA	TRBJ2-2	CASSSRGGELFF	TGTGCCAGCAGCAGCAGGGGCGGGGAGCTGTTTTTT
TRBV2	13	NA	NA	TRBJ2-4	CASSPDRQNIQYF	TGTGCCAGCAGTCCTGACAGGCAAAACATTCAGTACTTC
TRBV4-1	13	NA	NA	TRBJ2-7	CASSQTQTYEQYF	TGCGCCAGCAGCCAAACCCAAACCTACGAGCAGTACTTC
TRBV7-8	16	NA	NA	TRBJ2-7	CASSLVGGLPAYEQYF	TGTGCCAGCAGCTTAGTGGGGGGACTCCCTGCCTACGAGCAGTACTTC
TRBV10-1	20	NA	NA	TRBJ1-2	CASSESTMGGTRPHNYGYTF	TGCGCCAGCAGTGAGTCGACAATGGGGGGGACTCGACCCCATAACTATGGCTACACCTTC
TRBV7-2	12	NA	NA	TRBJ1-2	CASSLELYGYTF	TGTGCCAGCAGCTTAGAGTTGTATGGCTACACCTTC
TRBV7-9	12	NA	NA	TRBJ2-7	CASSLTAYEQYF	TGTGCCAGCAGCTTAACGGCCTACGAGCAGTACTTC
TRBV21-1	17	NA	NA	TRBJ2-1	CASSKGGPFTHVNEQFF	TGTGCCAGCAGCAAAGGGGGGCCTTTCACACACGTCAATGAGCAGTTCTTC
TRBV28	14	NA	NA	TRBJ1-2	CASSLLGSGYGYTF	TGTGCCAGCAGTTTATTAGGCAGTGGGTATGGCTACACCTTC
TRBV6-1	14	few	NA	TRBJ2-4	CASRPDRAKNIQYF	TGTGCCAGCAGGCCGGACAGAGCCAAAAACATTCAGTACTTC
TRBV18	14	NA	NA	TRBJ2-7	CASSRGDSGYEQYF	TGTGCCAGCTCACGCGGCGACAGCGGATACGAGCAGTACTTC